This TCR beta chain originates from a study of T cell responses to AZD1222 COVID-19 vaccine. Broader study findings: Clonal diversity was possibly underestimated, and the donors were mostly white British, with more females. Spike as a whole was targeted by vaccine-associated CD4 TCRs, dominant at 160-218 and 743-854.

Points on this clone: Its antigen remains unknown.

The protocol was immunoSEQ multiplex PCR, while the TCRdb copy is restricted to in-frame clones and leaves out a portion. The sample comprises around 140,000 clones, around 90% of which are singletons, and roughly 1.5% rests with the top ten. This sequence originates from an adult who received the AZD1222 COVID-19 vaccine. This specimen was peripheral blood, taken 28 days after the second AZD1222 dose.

CDR3: CASSIVLGGYTEAFF. In DNA, the CDR3 is TGTGCCAGCAGTATCGTTCTCGGGGGATACACTGAAGCTTTCTTT. The genes are TRBV27 and TRBJ1-1; D perhaps matches TRBD1 (5 bases). This CDR3 has 15 residues. Trimming left V 5 bases short and J 3 bases short, with 16 bases between. Germline V gene data show CDR1 as MNHEY and CDR2 as SMNVEV (reference sequence).